Each of the 5 T cell receptor beta chains below was sequenced from the same sample in a study of blood T cell repertoires in COVID-19. The repertoire was sequenced with immunoSEQ multiplex PCR; TCRdb's copy has only in-frame clones and lacks some. The table lists some 260,000 clones, more than 70% of them singletons, with around 0.98% in the top ten. The sequencing input was peripheral blood. Receptors were obtained from a woman in her forties who had recovered from COVID-19.

There are a few counts of this clone. V and J are TRBV19 and TRBJ1-3; 7 bases are shared with TRBD1. After removal of 5 bases from V and 0 bases from J, the junction contained 7 bases not matched to a gene. CDR1 and CDR2 (germline): LNHDA, SQIVND (reference sequence). There are 16 residues in the CDR3. The CDR3 region is CASSLDRPPSGNTIYF. The CDR3 region has the DNA TGTGCCAGTAGTTTGGACAGGCCACCCTCTGGAAACACCATATATTTT.

The chain employs TRBV10-3 and TRBJ1-2, with a tentative D call TRBD1 (5 bases). This CDR3 is built from 14 residues. V shed 9 bases and J shed 0 bases, with 14 bases lying between them. Germline V CDR1 and CDR2: ENHRY, SYGVKD. The CDR3 reads CAMARGETNYGYTF. CDR3 DNA sequence: TGTGCCATGGCCCGGGGGGAAACTAACTATGGCTACACCTTC.

The CDR3 sequence: CASSLPPGLLAGNTIYF. The DNA of the CDR3 is TGTGCCAGTAGTCTCCCGCCCGGACTGTTGGCTGGAAACACCATATATTTT. V gene TRBV19 combines with J gene TRBJ1-3; no clear D gene. The ends were cut back, 5 bases at V and 2 bases at J, with 19 bases in the middle. From germline, CDR1 is LNHDA and CDR2 SQIVND (reference sequence). The CDR3 runs to 17 residues.

Written as DNA, the CDR3 is TGTGCCAGCAGCGTAGCTAGCCCCCCAACTGGGGCCAACGTCCTGACTTTC. Encoded protein: CASSVASPPTGANVLTF. The V and J genes are TRBV9 and TRBJ2-6; a weak D match, TRBD2 (5 bases). This CDR3 contains 17 residues. V lost 0 bases to trimming and J lost 2 bases, with 12 bases between them. Germline lookup yields CDR1 SGDLS and CDR2 YYNGEE.

This chain joins TRBV4-3 and TRBJ1-4; 11 bases align to TRBD1. Germline values: CDR1 LGHNA, CDR2 YSLEER. The CDR3 is 15 residues long. V lost 1 base, J lost 11 bases, and 6 bases stayed unmatched. For the CDR3, the DNA is TGCGCCAGCAGCCAAGGGGACAGGGGGTCGGTGAAACTGTTTTTT. Translation gives CASSQGDRGSVKLFF.